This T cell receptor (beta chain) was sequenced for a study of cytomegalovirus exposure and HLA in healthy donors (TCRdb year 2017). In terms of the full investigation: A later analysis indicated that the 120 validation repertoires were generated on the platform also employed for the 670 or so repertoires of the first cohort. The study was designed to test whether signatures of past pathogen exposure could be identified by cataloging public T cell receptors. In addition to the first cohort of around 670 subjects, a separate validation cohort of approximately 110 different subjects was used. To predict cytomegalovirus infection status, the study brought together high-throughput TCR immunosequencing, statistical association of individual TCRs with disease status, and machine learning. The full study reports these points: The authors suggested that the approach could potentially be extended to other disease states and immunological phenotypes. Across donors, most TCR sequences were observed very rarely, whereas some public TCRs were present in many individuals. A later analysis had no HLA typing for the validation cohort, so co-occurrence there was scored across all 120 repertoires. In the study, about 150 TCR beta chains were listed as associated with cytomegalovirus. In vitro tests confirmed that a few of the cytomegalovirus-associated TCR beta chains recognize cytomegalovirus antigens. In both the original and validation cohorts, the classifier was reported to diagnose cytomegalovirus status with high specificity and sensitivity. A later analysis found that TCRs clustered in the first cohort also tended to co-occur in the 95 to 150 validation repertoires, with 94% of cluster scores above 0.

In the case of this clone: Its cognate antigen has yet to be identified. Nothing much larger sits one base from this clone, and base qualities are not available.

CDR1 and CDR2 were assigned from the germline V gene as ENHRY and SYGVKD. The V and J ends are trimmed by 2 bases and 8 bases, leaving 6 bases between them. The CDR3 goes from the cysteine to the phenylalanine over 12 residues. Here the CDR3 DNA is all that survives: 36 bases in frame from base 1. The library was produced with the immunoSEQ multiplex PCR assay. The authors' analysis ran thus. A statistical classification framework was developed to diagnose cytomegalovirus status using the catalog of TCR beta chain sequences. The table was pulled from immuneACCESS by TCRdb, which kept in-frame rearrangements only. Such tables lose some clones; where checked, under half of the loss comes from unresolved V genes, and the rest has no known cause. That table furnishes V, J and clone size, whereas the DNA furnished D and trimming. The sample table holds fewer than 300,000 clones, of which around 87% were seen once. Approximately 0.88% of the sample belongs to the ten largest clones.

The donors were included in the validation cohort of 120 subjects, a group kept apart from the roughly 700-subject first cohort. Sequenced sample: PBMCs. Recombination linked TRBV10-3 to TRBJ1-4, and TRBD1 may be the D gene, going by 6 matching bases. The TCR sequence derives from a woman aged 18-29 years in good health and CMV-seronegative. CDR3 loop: CAISERGEKLFF. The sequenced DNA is TGTGCCATCAGTGAGAGGGGGGAAAAACTGTTTTTT.